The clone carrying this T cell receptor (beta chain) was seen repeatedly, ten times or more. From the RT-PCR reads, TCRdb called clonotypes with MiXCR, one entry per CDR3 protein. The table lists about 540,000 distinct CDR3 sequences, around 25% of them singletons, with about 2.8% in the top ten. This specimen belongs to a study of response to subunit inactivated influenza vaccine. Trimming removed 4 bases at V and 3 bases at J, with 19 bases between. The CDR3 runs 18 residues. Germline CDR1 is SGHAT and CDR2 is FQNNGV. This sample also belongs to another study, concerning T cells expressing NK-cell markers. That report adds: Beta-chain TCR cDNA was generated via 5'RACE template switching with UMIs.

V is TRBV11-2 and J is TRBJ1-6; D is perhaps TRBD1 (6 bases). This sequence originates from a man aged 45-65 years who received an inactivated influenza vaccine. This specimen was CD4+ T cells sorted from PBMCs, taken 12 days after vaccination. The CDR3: CASSSYPQGSRYNSPLHF. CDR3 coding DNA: TGTGCCAGCAGCTCTTACCCGCAGGGGTCCCGCTATAATTCACCCCTCCACTTT.